This T cell receptor (beta chain) was captured by sequencing in a study of graft-versus-host responses after intestinal transplantation. Whole-study context: Each transplant was multivisceral, liver-intestinal, or isolated intestinal. Anti-thymocyte globulin was used for induction in all recipients, who then took tacrolimus and steroids for roughly 3 years. Study-level findings and limits: GvH clones appeared in recipient marrow, some first in ileum or blood. Graft-donor T cell macrochimerism coincided with high graft-versus-host to host-versus-graft clonal ratios in allografts.

Germline CDR1 and CDR2: MNHNS and SASEGT. V lost 1 base and J lost 5, with 8 bases in between. The CDR3 totals 13 residues. On this clone: The antigen is undetermined.

Repertoires were generated with immunoSEQ multiplex PCR, while TCRdb's copy carries only in-frame clones and drops some. The sample holds tens of thousands of clones, around 90% seen once. The sequences come from unstimulated CD4+ T cells sorted from spleen or lymph node cells, collected before intestinal transplant. The chain uses TRBV6-1 and TRBJ1-2; no definite D call. This TCR was recovered from a human donor who received an intestinal transplant. The DNA for the CDR3 is TGTGCCAGCAGTGAAGTAATGAGATATGGCTACACCTTC. This encodes CASSEVMRYGYTF.